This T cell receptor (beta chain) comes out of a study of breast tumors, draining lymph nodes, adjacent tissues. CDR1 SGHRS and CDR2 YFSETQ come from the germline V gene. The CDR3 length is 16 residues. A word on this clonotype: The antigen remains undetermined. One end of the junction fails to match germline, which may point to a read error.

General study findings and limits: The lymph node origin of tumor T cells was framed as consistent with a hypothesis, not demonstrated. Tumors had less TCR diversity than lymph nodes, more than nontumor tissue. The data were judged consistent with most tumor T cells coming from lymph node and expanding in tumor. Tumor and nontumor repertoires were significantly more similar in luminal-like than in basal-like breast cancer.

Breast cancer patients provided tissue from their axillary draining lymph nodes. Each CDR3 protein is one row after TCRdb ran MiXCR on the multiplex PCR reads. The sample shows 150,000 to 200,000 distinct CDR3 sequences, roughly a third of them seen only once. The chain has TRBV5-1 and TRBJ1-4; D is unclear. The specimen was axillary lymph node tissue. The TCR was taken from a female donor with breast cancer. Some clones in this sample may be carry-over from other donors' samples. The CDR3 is CASSYTWAATNEKLFF. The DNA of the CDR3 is TGCGCCAGCAGCTACACCTGGGCCGCAACCAATGAAAAACTGTTTTTT.